These 2 T cell receptor beta chains were all obtained from the same sample, sequenced in a study of T cells in Graves' hyperthyroidism and ophthalmopathy. TCR beta CDR3 regions were amplified from RNA. The TCR CDR3 first-round RT-PCR relied on the HTBI primer set. A single record per CDR3 protein comes from TCRdb applying MiXCR to the multiplex PCR reads. Found here are more than 600,000 distinct CDR3 sequences, about a sixth of them singletons; the top ten hold around 7.7%. Sequencing was done on a sample of blood. These receptors all come from a man between 18 and 35 years old with Graves' hyperthyroidism.

V and J are TRBV20-1 and TRBJ2-7; tentative D call: TRBD2 (5 bases). Trimming cost V 5 bases and J 0 bases, with 14 bases left between them. Germline V gene sequence: CDR1 DFQATT, CDR2 SNEGSKA (reference sequence). The CDR3 has 14 residues. The CDR3 here is CSAYRLPSSYEQYF. The CDR3 DNA follows: TGCAGTGCTTACAGACTACCGAGCTCCTACGAGCAGTACTTC.

This clonotype has a count of ten or more. The chain couples TRBV12-3 or TRBV12-4 to TRBJ1-4; D remains unclear. Trimming stripped 7 bases from V and 8 bases from J, with 11 bases between. This CDR3 is 12 amino acids long. The CDR3 spells CASTLRGEKLFF. CDR3 coding DNA: TGTGCCAGCACCCTCCGGGGAGAAAAACTGTTTTTT.